The 27 T cell receptor beta chains presented below share a single source sample, sequenced in a study of T-cell reconstitution after alpha-beta-depleted transplantation in children. The authors prepared the TCRbeta library with unique molecular identifiers. In TCRdb, the PCR reads were re-called with MiXCR into one record per CDR3 protein. The table records around 72,000 distinct CDR3 sequences, just under 5% of them present only once. The sample was PBMCs, mostly from graft donor cells, taken 180 days after TCRalphabeta/CD19-depleted stem cell transplant. The receptors were gathered from a boy younger than two who had a stem cell transplant for acute myeloid leukemia, so the T cells may come from the graft donor.

This clonotype appeared many times. The chain combines TRBV5-1 with TRBJ2-3; D call uncertain. The CDR3 runs to 12 residues. Germline V lookup: CDR1 SGHRS, CDR2 YFSETQ. The V end lost 1 base, the J end lost 2 bases, and 2 bases lay between the germline ends. CDR3 coding DNA: TGCGCCAGCAGCTTGAACACAGATACGCAGTATTTT. Its protein is CASSLNTDTQYF.

This clonotype appeared many times. The rearrangement uses TRBV11-3 and TRBJ2-3, with D possibly TRBD1 on 5 matching bases. The CDR3 has 16 amino acids. V lost 8 bases, J lost 3 bases, and 21 bases lay in between. The germline V gene encodes CDR1 SGHNT and CDR2 YENEEA. DNA for the CDR3: TGTGCCAGCCGCGCCAGGACACATCAAGTAACAGATACGCAGTATTTT. Amino acids: CASRARTHQVTDTQYF.

This clonotype was recorded many times. This rearrangement joins TRBV5-1 to TRBJ2-1; tentative D call: TRBD2 (6 bases). Germline assignment: CDR1 SGHRS and CDR2 YFSETQ. V was trimmed by 0 bases and J by 9 bases, leaving 7 bases between them. The CDR3 sequence is 12 residues long. The CDR3 is CASSLEGGEQFF. DNA for the CDR3: TGCGCCAGCAGCTTGGAGGGAGGTGAGCAGTTCTTC.

This clonotype appeared many times. The J gene is TRBJ2-2, the V gene TRBV20-1; TRBD1 aligns across 7 bases. Germline V lookup: CDR1 DFQATT, CDR2 SNEGSKA (reference sequence). The CDR3 runs 13 residues. The V gene end was trimmed by 4 bases and the J gene end by 9 bases; junction bases not matched to a gene: 8. CDR3 protein: CSAKSIGGRELFF. CDR3 coding DNA: TGCAGTGCTAAGTCAATAGGGGGCAGGGAGCTGTTTTTT.

This clonotype was counted at least ten times. V gene TRBV4-3 combines with J gene TRBJ2-7, with 8 bases matching TRBD1. Trimming took 0 bases from V and 4 from J; bases not matched to a gene: 8. CDR3 length: 16 amino acids. CDR1 and CDR2 from the germline V gene are LGHNA and YSLEER. This CDR3 is CASSQDWDRYRYEQYF. The DNA of the CDR3 is TGCGCCAGCAGCCAAGACTGGGACAGGTACCGGTACGAGCAGTACTTC.

This clonotype was recorded many times. The gene calls are TRBV12-3 or TRBV12-4 and TRBJ1-2, with D unclear. The CDR3 extends over 13 amino acids. V was cut by 2 bases and J by 4 bases, with 8 bases left in between. CDR3 coding DNA: TGTGCCAGCAGTTTACAGGCGTCCTATGGCTACACCTTC. Translated: CASSLQASYGYTF.

This clonotype was detected many times. The rearrangement joins TRBV12-3 or TRBV12-4 to TRBJ1-2, with D perhaps TRBD1 (5 bases). This CDR3 is built from 11 residues. V lost 8 bases and J lost 8, with 12 bases in between. CDR3 DNA sequence: TGTGCCAGCGCCCTGGGGGAAGGCTACACCTTC. The encoded protein is CASALGEGYTF.

This clonotype has a count of ten or more. The chain combines TRBV21-1 with TRBJ2-7. TRBV21-1 is termed a pseudogene. The CDR3 loop spans 13 amino acids. The DNA for the CDR3 is TGTGCCAGCAGCAAAGGGGTGTACTACGAGCAGTACGTC. Amino acid sequence: CASSKGVYYEQYV.

This clonotype came up many times. The chain employs TRBV11-2 and TRBJ2-5, with D possibly being TRBD2 (7 bases). The CDR3 has 15 amino acids. Germline lookup yields CDR1 SGHAT and CDR2 FQNNGV. Trimming removed 8 bases from V and 1 base from J, with 17 bases in between. The CDR3 coding sequence is TGTGCCAGCGGGGCCCGGGGGGCCCCCCAAGAGACCCAGTACTTC. It specifies CASGARGAPQETQYF.

This clonotype occurred many times. This chain links TRBV12-3 or TRBV12-4 with TRBJ2-1; D unclear. V shed 6 bases and J shed 5 bases, with 11 bases lying between them. The CDR3 contains 13 residues. The CDR3 loop reads CASSQATHNEQFF. In DNA, the CDR3 is TGTGCCAGCAGCCAGGCAACCCACAATGAGCAGTTCTTC.

This clonotype was seen ten or more times. In DNA form, the CDR3 reads TGTGCCAGCAGCTTAAGTCCAGCGGGAGCTCGGGCCCAGCATTTT. As protein: CASSLSPAGARAQHF. This chain joins TRBV7-2 and TRBJ1-5; D gene ambiguous. The germline V gene has CDR1 SGHTA and CDR2 FQGNSA. Between the trimmed V and J ends, which lost 2 bases and 11 bases, there was a span of 19 bases. This CDR3 is built from 15 residues.

This clonotype was detected many times. The chain carries TRBV12-3 or TRBV12-4 and TRBJ1-3; perhaps TRBD1 as D (5 bases). The CDR3 spans 16 residues. The V gene lost 4 bases and the J gene lost 2 bases, with 15 bases spanning the gap. As DNA, the CDR3 is TGTGCCAGCAGTTCCGGGGGGAGTTCCGCTGGAAACACCATATATTTT. The encoded protein is CASSSGGSSAGNTIYF.

This clonotype was seen at least ten times. The chain is built from TRBV11-2 and TRBJ1-3; TRBD1 might be the D (6 bases). Per germline, CDR1 SGHAT and CDR2 FQNNGV. Trimming pared 2 bases from V and 8 bases from J, leaving 16 bases between. The CDR3 sequence is 15 residues long. The CDR3 nucleotides are TGTGCCAGCAGCTTAAATCCCGGACAGCGGGACACCATATATTTT. Translation gives CASSLNPGQRDTIYF.

This clonotype was counted many times. The rearrangement links TRBV7-6 to TRBJ2-7; 7 nucleotides match TRBD1. CDR1 is SGHVS, CDR2 FNYEAQ, per germline. The J segment lost 9 bases and the V segment lost 7 bases, leaving 6 bases of the junction unmatched. The CDR3 consists of 11 residues. CDR3 loop: CASNGQVLQYV. The DNA for the CDR3 is TGTGCCAGCAACGGACAGGTTCTGCAGTACGTC.

This clonotype came up many times. The J gene is TRBJ2-2, the V gene TRBV12-3 or TRBV12-4; tentatively, D is TRBD1 or TRBD2 (6 bases each). CDR3 length equals 15 residues. Trimming took off 7 bases at V and 0 bases at J, with 12 bases between the two ends. CDR3 in amino acids: CASKLGGPNTGELFF. In DNA form, the CDR3 reads TGTGCCAGCAAGCTAGGGGGGCCGAACACCGGGGAGCTGTTTTTT.

This clonotype came up many times. The V call is TRBV3-1, the J call TRBJ1-5; D gene uncertain. The CDR3 spans 13 residues. Deletions cut 1 base from V and 9 bases from J, with 10 bases between. The germline V gene has CDR1 LGHDT and CDR2 YNNKEL (reference sequence). CDR3 loop: CASSQGSGLPQHF. The CDR3 nucleotides are TGTGCCAGCAGCCAAGGGAGCGGTCTGCCCCAGCATTTT.

This clonotype was counted ten times or more. This rearrangement joins TRBV10-3 to TRBJ1-6; no reliable D call. CDR3 size: 12 residues. Germline-derived CDR1 and CDR2 are ENHRY and SYGVKD. The V end lost 3 bases, the J end lost 7 bases, and 4 bases lay between the germline ends. Here the CDR3 reads CAISEGNSPLHF. CDR3 bases: TGTGCCATCAGTGAAGGGAATTCACCCCTCCACTTT.

This clonotype showed up many times. Here the CDR3 reads CASAGGSSGANVLTF. CDR3 bases: TGTGCCAGCGCGGGTGGAAGCTCTGGGGCCAACGTCCTGACTTTC. The chain has TRBV28 and TRBJ2-6; perhaps TRBD2 as D (5 bases). Per the germline V gene, CDR1 is MDHEN and CDR2 is SYDVKM. Trimming stripped 8 bases from V and 0 bases from J, with 11 bases between. This CDR3 is built from 15 residues.

This clonotype came up many times. The rearrangement uses TRBV5-1 and TRBJ1-1; 8 nucleotides agree with TRBD1. The J segment lost 1 base and the V segment lost 1 base, leaving 6 bases of the junction unmatched. Germline assignment: CDR1 SGHRS and CDR2 YFSETQ. CDR3 size: 16 residues. CDR3 DNA sequence: TGCGCCAGCAGCTTGTTTGGACAGGGAAAGAACACTGAAGCTTTCTTT. This sequence encodes CASSLFGQGKNTEAFF.

The chain employs TRBV6-2 or TRBV6-3 and TRBJ2-7; D is undetermined. Trimming pared 5 bases from V and 2 bases from J, leaving 10 bases between. CDR1 is MNHEY and CDR2 is SVGEGT in the germline V gene. CDR3 length equals 13 residues. This CDR3 is CASSRTETYEQYV. DNA for the CDR3: TGTGCCAGCAGTCGGACCGAGACCTACGAGCAGTACGTC.

Ten or more counts support this clonotype. V gene TRBV6-1 combines with J gene TRBJ2-3; TRBD1 aligns across 8 bases. CDR3 size: 15 residues. With V trimmed by 5 bases and J by 2 bases, 6 bases remained unmatched. CDR1 MNHNS and CDR2 SASEGT come from the germline V gene. The CDR3, as DNA: TGTGCCAGCAGTACGTGGGACAGGCCCACAGATACGCAGTATTTT. Its protein product is CASSTWDRPTDTQYF.

Many counts were recorded for this clonotype. The rearrangement uses TRBV19 and TRBJ1-4; 7 bases match TRBD1. V lost 7 bases, J lost 5 bases, and 7 bases stayed unmatched. The germline V gene encodes CDR1 LNHDA and CDR2 SQIVND (reference sequence). CDR3 length: 14 amino acids. This CDR3 is CASKGEGANEKLFF. CDR3 sequence (DNA): TGTGCCAGTAAAGGGGAGGGGGCGAATGAAAAACTGTTTTTT.

This clonotype occurred many times. This sequence joins TRBV25-1 and TRBJ2-3; D possibly uses TRBD1 or TRBD2 (7 bases each). Looked up from germline, CDR1 is MGHDK and CDR2 is SYGVNS. The CDR3 extends over 16 amino acids. With 1 base removed from V and 3 bases from J, the gap between germline ends came to 14 bases. CDR3 DNA: TGTGCCAGCAGTGAATTGCAGGGGGGGGCTACAGATACGCAGTATTTT. It encodes CASSELQGGATDTQYF.

This clonotype was recorded at least ten times. This rearrangement joins TRBV10-2 to TRBJ1-3, with D unclear. Germline V lookup: CDR1 WSHSY, CDR2 SAAADI. Trimming removed 0 bases from V and 0 bases from J, with 6 bases in between. There are 15 residues in the CDR3. CDR3 sequence reads: CASSESGSSGNTIYF. DNA for the CDR3: TGCGCCAGCAGTGAGTCAGGAAGCTCTGGAAACACCATATATTTT.

This clonotype was seen repeatedly, ten times or more. This chain joins TRBV20-1 and TRBJ2-7; the D call may be TRBD1 or TRBD2 (6 bases each). V lost 3 bases and J 1 base, leaving 16 bases between the germline ends. The CDR3 is 15 amino acids. Germline CDR1 is DFQATT and CDR2 is SNEGSKA (reference sequence). The CDR3 loop reads CSASGGTYPSYEQYV. The CDR3 DNA reads TGCAGTGCTAGCGGGGGCACTTACCCTTCCTACGAGCAGTACGTC.

This clonotype was seen ten or more times. This rearrangement joins TRBV6-5 to TRBJ2-5, with 10 bases fitting TRBD1. Germline values: CDR1 MNHEY, CDR2 SVGAGI. The CDR3 is 14 amino acids. V trimming: 2 bases; J trimming: 4 bases; junction bases outside the gene matches: 1. CDR3 region: CASSYDRGRETQYF. CDR3 nucleotides: TGTGCCAGCAGTTACGACAGGGGGCGAGAGACCCAGTACTTC.

This clonotype occurred many times. In DNA form, the CDR3 reads TGTGCCAGCAGCTTCGGCAGGGGCCACACTGAAGCTTTCTTT. It translates to CASSFGRGHTEAFF. The V gene is TRBV11-2, the J gene TRBJ1-1; tentatively, D is TRBD1 (6 bases). V was trimmed by 3 bases and J by 3 bases, leaving 11 bases between them. The germline V gene has CDR1 SGHAT and CDR2 FQNNGV. This CDR3 contains 14 residues.